The 28 T cell receptor beta chains listed next were all sequenced from one sample in a study of technical replicates of blood from several donors. Clones were sequenced by immunoSEQ multiplex PCR, and TCRdb holds only the in-frame ones, with some missing. Here the sample spans about 80,000 clones, around nine tenths being singletons. The sample comprised T cells isolated from PBMCs. These receptors were taken from a human donor in good health.

This chain connects TRBV7-9 to TRBJ2-1; D perhaps matches TRBD2 (6 bases). Trimming took off 3 bases at V and 1 base at J, with 7 bases between the two ends. Germline CDR1 is SEHNR and CDR2 is FQNEAQ (reference sequence). The CDR3 is 14 residues long. In DNA form, the CDR3 reads TGTGCCAGCAGCTTTGCGGGATCCTACAATGAGCAGTTCTTC. Amino acid sequence: CASSFAGSYNEQFF.

The gene calls are TRBV29-1 and TRBJ1-4; D ambiguous. Trimming removed 0 bases at V and 4 bases at J, with 9 bases between. Germline values: CDR1 SQVTM, CDR2 ANQGSEA. This CDR3 has 14 residues. CDR3 sequence (DNA): TGCAGCGTTGAAGATCGAGGGTTTAATGAAAAACTGTTTTTT. It is translated as CSVEDRGFNEKLFF.

This chain joins TRBV25-1 and TRBJ1-1; a weak D match, TRBD1 (5 bases). V was pared by 6 bases and J by 5 bases, with 13 bases between. The CDR3 is 13 amino acids. Germline CDR1 reads MGHDK; CDR2 reads SYGVNS. CDR3 coding DNA: TGTGCCAGCAGCGAGGCGGCAGGGACTGAAGCTTTCTTT. It codes for CASSEAAGTEAFF.

This sequence joins TRBV25-1 and TRBJ2-2; unclear D gene. CDR1 and CDR2 from the germline V gene are MGHDK and SYGVNS. V was pared by 2 bases and J by 1 base, with 8 bases between. This CDR3 contains 15 residues. In DNA form, the CDR3 reads TGTGCCAGCAGTGAACTTAATATGAACACCGGGGAGCTGTTTTTT. Protein sequence: CASSELNMNTGELFF.

This clone has just a few counts. The chain joins TRBV19 to TRBJ1-1, with D possibly matching TRBD1 (5 bases). Germline V gene sequence: CDR1 LNHDA, CDR2 SQIVND (reference sequence). Deletions cut 3 bases from V and 2 bases from J, with 10 bases between. This CDR3 has 14 amino acids. The CDR3 is CASSIPGINTEAFF. The CDR3 DNA is TGTGCCAGTAGTATTCCAGGGATCAACACTGAAGCTTTCTTT.

V gene TRBV5-1 combines with J gene TRBJ2-5; TRBD2 matches at 7 bases. The germline gives CDR1 SGHRS, CDR2 YFSETQ. V shed 4 bases, J shed 2 bases, and the junction held 2 bases outside the gene matches. The CDR3 spans 13 residues. As DNA, the CDR3 is TGCGCCAGCAGCATGGGACTACAAGAGACCCAGTACTTC. Translated: CASSMGLQETQYF. Together with reference TRBV5-1 and TRBJ2-5, the CDR3 gives the full variable domain: KAGVTQTPRYLIKTRGQQVTLSCSPISGHRSVSWYQQTPGQGLQFLFEYFSETQRNKGNFPGRFSGRQFSNSRSEMNVSTLELGDSALYLCASSMGLQETQYFGPGTRLLVL.

The rearrangement links TRBV5-1 to TRBJ2-7, with 7 bases fitting TRBD1. After removal of 4 bases from V and 5 bases from J, the junction contained 9 bases not matched to a gene. CDR1 is SGHRS, CDR2 YFSETQ, per germline. CDR3 length: 14 amino acids. CDR3 sequence (DNA): TGCGCCAGCAGCCCGACAGGGAACCTTAACGAGCAGTACTTC. This sequence encodes CASSPTGNLNEQYF.

V and J are TRBV4-3 and TRBJ2-5; D unresolved. Trimming left V 0 bases short and J 5 bases short, with 10 bases between. Germline values: CDR1 LGHNA, CDR2 YSLEER. The CDR3 contains 14 residues. CDR3 nucleotides: TGCGCCAGCAGCCAAGATATAGCTTCGGAGACCCAGTACTTC. Translated: CASSQDIASETQYF.

V usage is TRBV25-1 and J usage is TRBJ1-1; no clear D. The germline CDR1 and CDR2 sequences are MGHDK and SYGVNS. This CDR3 has 14 amino acids. The V end lost 6 bases, the J end lost 0 bases, and 11 bases lay between the germline ends. This chain's CDR3 is CASSETRMNTEAFF. CDR3 coding DNA: TGTGCCAGCAGCGAGACACGGATGAACACTGAAGCTTTCTTT. Filled out from reference TRBV25-1 and TRBJ1-1, the complete variable domain reads EADIYQTPRYLVIGTGKKITLECSQTMGHDKMYWYQQDPGMELHLIHYSYGVNSTEKGDLSSESTVSRIRTEHFPLTLESARPSHTSQYLCASSETRMNTEAFFGQGTRLTVV.

This chain links TRBV7-2 with TRBJ2-7; no clear D. This CDR3 comprises 14 residues. In germline, CDR1 is SGHTA, CDR2 FQGNSA. Deletions cut 6 bases from V and 0 bases from J, with 12 bases between. CDR3 coding DNA: TGTGCCAGCAGTCTTGATATTAGCTCCTACGAGCAGTACTTC. This codes for CASSLDISSYEQYF.

This clone was found once. The V call is TRBV18, the J call TRBJ1-1; 8 bases align to TRBD1. With 6 bases clipped from V and 1 base from J, the junction kept 1 base outside the gene matches. The CDR3 extends over 13 amino acids. CDR1 is KGHSH, CDR2 LQKENI, per germline. DNA for the CDR3: TGTGCCAGCTCGGGACAGGAGAACACTGAAGCTTTCTTT. As protein: CASSGQENTEAFF.

The chain recombines TRBV28 with TRBJ2-2; D is unresolved. V was pared by 5 bases and J by 8 bases, with 12 bases between. From germline, CDR1 is MDHEN and CDR2 SYDVKM. The CDR3 has 13 amino acids. CDR3 sequence: CASSPDDKGELFF. The CDR3 DNA sequence: TGTGCCAGCAGTCCCGACGACAAAGGGGAGCTGTTTTTT.

The chain has TRBV7-9 and TRBJ1-2; tentatively, D is TRBD1 (6 bases). V was shortened by 2 bases and J by 8 bases, with 18 bases between the two germline ends. The CDR3 runs to 15 residues. The germline V gene has CDR1 SEHNR and CDR2 FQNEAQ (reference sequence). The CDR3 DNA reads TGTGCCAGCAGCTTAACAGGGATGGGCATAGAGGGCTACACCTTC. It codes for CASSLTGMGIEGYTF.

This chain joins TRBV5-6 and TRBJ1-5; D is possibly TRBD1 (6 bases). V was pared by 3 bases and J by 4 bases, with 14 bases between. Germline assignment: CDR1 SGHDT and CDR2 YYEEEE. The CDR3 contains 15 residues. In DNA, the CDR3 is TGTGCCAGCAGCTCGGGGAGAACAGGGAATCAGCCCCAGCATTTT. Residues: CASSSGRTGNQPQHF.

The chain links TRBV2 to TRBJ2-1; possibly TRBD2 for D (5 bases). The ends were cut back, 8 bases at V and 2 bases at J, with 7 bases in the middle. This CDR3 spans 12 amino acids. Germline values: CDR1 SNHLY, CDR2 FYNNEI. The CDR3 sequence: CASDGAYNEQFF. The CDR3 bases are TGTGCCAGCGACGGGGCCTACAATGAGCAGTTCTTC. Variable domain in full (rest from reference TRBV2 and TRBJ2-1): EPEVTQTPSHQVTQMGQEVILRCVPISNHLYFYWYRQILGQKVEFLVSFYNNEISEKSEIFDDQFSVERPDGSNFTLKIRSTKLEDSAMYFCASDGAYNEQFFGPGTRLTVL.

The gene calls are TRBV7-3 and TRBJ2-3; perhaps TRBD2 as D (6 bases). Per germline, CDR1 SGHTA and CDR2 FQGTGA. V was shortened by 5 bases and J by 1 base, with 13 bases between the two germline ends. This CDR3 comprises 15 residues. The CDR3 DNA sequence: TGTGCCAGCAGCGCCTACGGGGGACGCACAGATACGCAGTATTTT. It yields the protein CASSAYGGRTDTQYF. The whole variable domain, remainder taken from reference TRBV7-3 and TRBJ2-3, is GAGVSQTPSNKVTEKGKYVELRCDPISGHTALYWYRQSLGQGPEFLIYFQGTGAADDSGLPNDRFFAVRPEGSVSTLKIQRTERGDSAVYLCASSAYGGRTDTQYFGPGTRLTVL.

The genes are TRBV7-2 and TRBJ1-2; D remains ambiguous. CDR3 length: 12 amino acids. Germline loops: CDR1 SGHTA, CDR2 FQGNSA. Trimming removed 3 bases at V and 5 bases at J, with 7 bases between. CDR3 sequence reads: CASSFPLYGYTF. The CDR3 coding sequence is TGTGCCAGCAGCTTCCCGTTATATGGCTACACCTTC.

The gene calls are TRBV30 and TRBJ1-5, with 9 bases matching TRBD1. The CDR3 sequence is 18 residues long. J gave up 4 bases and V 0 bases, and 13 bases lay outside the gene matches. Germline V CDR1 and CDR2: GTSNPN, SVGIG (reference sequence). The CDR3 protein is CAWSVFRGQGYGNQPQHF. CDR3 coding DNA: TGTGCCTGGAGTGTTTTTCGGGGACAGGGTTATGGGAATCAGCCCCAGCATTTT. Together with reference TRBV30 and TRBJ1-5, the CDR3 gives the full variable domain: SQTIHQWPATLVQPVGSPLSLECTVEGTSNPNLYWYRQAAGRGLQLLFYSVGIGQISSEVPQNLSASRPQDRQFILSSKKLLLSDSGFYLCAWSVFRGQGYGNQPQHFGDGTRLSIL.

The chain employs TRBV30 and TRBJ1-4; D unresolved. Germline V gene lookup returns CDR1 GTSNPN and CDR2 SVGIG (reference sequence). The ends were cut back, 4 bases at V and 6 bases at J, with 27 bases in the middle. CDR3 length: 18 residues. DNA of the CDR3: TGTGCCTGGATCACCTTCCCTCCCCAACTAAGACCTTATGAAAAACTGTTTTTT. This translates into CAWITFPPQLRPYEKLFF.

The gene calls are TRBV7-9 and TRBJ1-5; 7 bases match TRBD1. The CDR3 extends over 15 amino acids. Germline V gene sequence: CDR1 SEHNR, CDR2 FQNEAQ (reference sequence). Trimming removed 1 base from V and 2 bases from J; junction bases left unmatched: 2. CDR3 DNA sequence: TGTGCCAGCAGCTTAGATGGGACAGGCAATCAGCCCCAGCATTTT. It codes for CASSLDGTGNQPQHF.

V gene TRBV6-5 combines with J gene TRBJ2-6; D call uncertain. The germline gives CDR1 MNHEY, CDR2 SVGAGI. The CDR3 is made up of 14 amino acids. V lost 6 bases, J lost 0 bases, and 6 bases lay in between. This CDR3 is CASRPHSGANVLTF. The DNA for the CDR3 is TGTGCCAGCAGGCCACACTCTGGGGCCAACGTCCTGACTTTC.

J is TRBJ2-5 and V is TRBV4-1, with D tentatively TRBD2 (6 bases). CDR1 MGHRA and CDR2 YSYEKL come from the germline V gene. The CDR3 extends over 15 amino acids. V dropped 4 bases and J dropped 3 bases, with 15 bases sitting between them. CDR3 bases: TGCGCCAGCAGCCCGGGGTGGCGGGATGAAGAGACCCAGTACTTC. Encoded protein: CASSPGWRDEETQYF.

The chain joins TRBV27 to TRBJ2-7, with D tentatively TRBD2 (5 bases). Germline V gives CDR1 MNHEY, CDR2 SMNVEV (reference sequence). The V and J ends lost 5 bases and 0 bases respectively, with 8 bases between them. The CDR3 has 13 amino acids. The CDR3 is CASSTRSSYEQYF. The CDR3 DNA sequence: TGTGCCAGCAGTACTAGAAGCTCCTACGAGCAGTACTTC.

The gene calls are TRBV7-8 and TRBJ2-7, with unresolved D. The CDR3 contains 12 residues. Germline CDR1 SGHVS, CDR2 FQNEAQ. The V end was cut by 1 base, the J end by 4 bases, with 5 bases between. The CDR3 loop is CASSLVPYEQYF. Here the CDR3 DNA reads TGTGCCAGCAGCTTAGTCCCTTACGAGCAGTACTTC.

The rearrangement joins TRBV28 to TRBJ2-1; 8 nucleotides match TRBD1. The germline CDR1 and CDR2 sequences are MDHEN and SYDVKM. This CDR3 is built from 12 residues. Trimming at V came to 7 bases and at J to 5 bases, leaving 1 base not matched to a gene. The CDR3 nucleotides are TGTGCCAGCACCAGGGGGCACAATGAGCAGTTCTTC. It yields the protein CASTRGHNEQFF.

The chain has TRBV13 and TRBJ2-1, with 9 bases matching TRBD1. CDR1 PRHDT and CDR2 FYEKMQ come from the germline V gene (reference sequence). The trim removed 4 bases at V and 8 bases at J, leaving 9 bases unmatched. The CDR3 sequence is 15 residues long. The CDR3: CASSSPGQGIDEQFF. CDR3 bases: TGTGCCAGCAGCTCCCCGGGACAGGGTATTGATGAGCAGTTCTTC.

This chain uses TRBV5-4 with TRBJ2-7; D ambiguous. The length of the CDR3 is 14 residues. The V gene's germline CDR1 is SGHNT and CDR2 YYREEE (reference sequence). The V end lost 4 bases, the J end lost 0 bases, and 11 bases lay between the germline ends. CDR3 DNA: TGTGCCAGCAGCCCCGAGCTGAGCTCCTACGAGCAGTACTTC. Translating gives CASSPELSSYEQYF. The variable domain in full, with the rest retrieved from reference TRBV5-4 and TRBJ2-7, is ETGVTQSPTHLIKTRGQQVTLRCSSQSGHNTVSWYQQALGQGPQFIFQYYREEENGRGNFPPRFSGLQFPNYSSELNVNALELDDSALYLCASSPELSSYEQYFGPGTRLTVT.

This chain connects TRBV7-9 to TRBJ2-2; a weak D match, TRBD1 (6 bases). Trimming removed 1 base from V and 0 bases from J, with 18 bases in between. Germline V CDR1 and CDR2: SEHNR, FQNEAQ (reference sequence). CDR3 size: 19 residues. CDR3 nucleotide sequence: TGTGCCAGCAGCTTAGAGGGTAACAGGGTATACGCGAACACCGGGGAGCTGTTTTTT. Protein product: CASSLEGNRVYANTGELFF.